The sample holds one count of the clone carrying this T cell receptor beta chain. Trimming left V 3 bases short and J 4 bases short, with 10 bases between. Germline lookup yields CDR1 LNHDA and CDR2 SQIVND (reference sequence). The CDR3 is 14 amino acids. Followed over time, Seattle patients had been enrolled while infection was active. Authors' analysis steps: Amplifying reference gene primers gave estimates of nucleated cell counts. The data were produced by immunoSEQ multiplex PCR, yet TCRdb's version contains in-frame clones alone and is incomplete. From that table come the V and J calls and clone size; the DNA was used to work out D and trimming. The table records some 350,000 clones, 80% to 90% of them present only once. This record belongs to a study of blood T cell repertoires in COVID-19. Study-wide context: Sources were T cells, B-cell-depleted T cells, or PBMCs; the material itself was cDNA or gDNA.

What was sequenced was peripheral blood. The rearrangement links TRBV19 to TRBJ1-5, with a possible D match to TRBD1 (5 bases). The TCR sequence derives from a woman aged 50 to 60 with COVID-19, enrolled during active disease. The CDR3 DNA reads TGTGCCAGTAGTATGACGGCAGGGAATCAGCCCCAGCATTTT. Protein: CASSMTAGNQPQHF.